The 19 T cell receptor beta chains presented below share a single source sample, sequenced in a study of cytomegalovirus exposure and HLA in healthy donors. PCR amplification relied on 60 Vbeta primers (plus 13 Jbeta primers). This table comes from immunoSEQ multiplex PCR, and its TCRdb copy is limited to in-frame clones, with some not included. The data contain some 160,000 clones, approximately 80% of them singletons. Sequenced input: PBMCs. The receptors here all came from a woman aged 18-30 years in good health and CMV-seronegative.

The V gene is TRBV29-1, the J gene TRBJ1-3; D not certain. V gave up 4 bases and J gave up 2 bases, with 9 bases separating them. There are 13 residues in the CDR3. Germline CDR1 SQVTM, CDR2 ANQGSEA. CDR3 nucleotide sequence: TGCAGCGTTGGCCCGGGGACTGGAAACACCATATATTTT. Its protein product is CSVGPGTGNTIYF.

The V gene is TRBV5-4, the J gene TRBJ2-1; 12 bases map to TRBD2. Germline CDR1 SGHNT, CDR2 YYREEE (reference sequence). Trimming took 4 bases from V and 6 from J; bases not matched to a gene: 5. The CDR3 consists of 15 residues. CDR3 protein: CASSTSGGTFNEQFF. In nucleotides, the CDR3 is TGTGCCAGCAGCACTAGCGGGGGGACGTTCAATGAGCAGTTCTTC.

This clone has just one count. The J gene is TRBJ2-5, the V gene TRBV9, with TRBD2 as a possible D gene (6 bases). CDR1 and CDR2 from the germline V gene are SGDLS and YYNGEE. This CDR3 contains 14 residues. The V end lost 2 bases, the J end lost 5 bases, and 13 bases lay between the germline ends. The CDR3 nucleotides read TGTGCCAGCAGCGTCACCGGGACTCTCGAGACCCAGTACTTC. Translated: CASSVTGTLETQYF.

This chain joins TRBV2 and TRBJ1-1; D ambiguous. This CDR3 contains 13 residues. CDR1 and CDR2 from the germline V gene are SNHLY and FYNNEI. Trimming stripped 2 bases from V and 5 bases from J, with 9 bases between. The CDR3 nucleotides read TGTGCCAGCAGTGAAATACGGGGAACTGAAGCTTTCTTT. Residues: CASSEIRGTEAFF.

The chain's CDR3 is CASRLRDRGGYTF. As DNA, the CDR3 is TGTGCCAGCAGGCTTCGGGACAGGGGCGGCTACACCTTC. The V gene is TRBV6-1, the J gene TRBJ1-2, with 10 nucleotides matching TRBD1. There are 13 residues in the CDR3. Germline trimming cut 6 bases from V and 8 bases from J; bases unmatched to any gene: 6. Germline lookup yields CDR1 MNHNS and CDR2 SASEGT.

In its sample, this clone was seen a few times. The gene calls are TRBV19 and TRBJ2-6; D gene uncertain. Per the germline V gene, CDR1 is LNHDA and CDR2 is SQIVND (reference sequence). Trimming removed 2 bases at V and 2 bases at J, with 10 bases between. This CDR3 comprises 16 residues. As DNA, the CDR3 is TGTGCCAGTAGTATATCGCCGGAGACTGGGGCCAACGTCCTGACTTTC. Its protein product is CASSISPETGANVLTF.

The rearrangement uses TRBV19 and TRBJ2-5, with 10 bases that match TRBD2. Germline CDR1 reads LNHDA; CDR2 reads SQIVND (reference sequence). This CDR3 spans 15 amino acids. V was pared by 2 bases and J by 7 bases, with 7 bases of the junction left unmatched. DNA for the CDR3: TGTGCCAGTAGTATAAGGTGGAGGACTAGCGGGACCCAGTACTTC. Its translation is CASSIRWRTSGTQYF.

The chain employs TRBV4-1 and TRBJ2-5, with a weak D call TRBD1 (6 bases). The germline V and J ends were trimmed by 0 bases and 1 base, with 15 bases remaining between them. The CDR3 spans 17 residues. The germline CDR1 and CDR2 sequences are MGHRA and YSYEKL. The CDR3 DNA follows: TGCGCCAGCAGCCAAGATCTGTATGGGGGCACCCAAGAGACCCAGTACTTC. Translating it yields CASSQDLYGGTQETQYF.

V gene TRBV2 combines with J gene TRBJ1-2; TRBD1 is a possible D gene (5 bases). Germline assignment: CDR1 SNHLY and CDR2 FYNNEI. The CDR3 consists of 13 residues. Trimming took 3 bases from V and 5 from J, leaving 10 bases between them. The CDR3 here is CASSDVGVYGYTF. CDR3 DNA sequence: TGTGCCAGCAGTGACGTAGGGGTGTATGGCTACACCTTC.

CDR3 nucleotide sequence: TGTGCCATCAGTGAGTCGACTCCGGGGGGAACCTTATATTACGAGCAGTACTTC. It codes for CAISESTPGGTLYYEQYF. The chain joins TRBV10-3 to TRBJ2-7; 7 positions match TRBD2. There are 18 residues in the CDR3. The trim removed 0 bases at V and 4 bases at J, leaving 15 bases unmatched. The V gene's germline CDR1 is ENHRY and CDR2 SYGVKD.

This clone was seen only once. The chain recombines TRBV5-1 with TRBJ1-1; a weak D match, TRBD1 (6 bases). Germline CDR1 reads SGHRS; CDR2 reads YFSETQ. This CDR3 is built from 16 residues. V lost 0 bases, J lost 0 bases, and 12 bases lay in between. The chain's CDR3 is CASSLGGRLMNTEAFF. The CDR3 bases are TGCGCCAGCAGCTTGGGGGGGCGCCTCATGAACACTGAAGCTTTCTTT.

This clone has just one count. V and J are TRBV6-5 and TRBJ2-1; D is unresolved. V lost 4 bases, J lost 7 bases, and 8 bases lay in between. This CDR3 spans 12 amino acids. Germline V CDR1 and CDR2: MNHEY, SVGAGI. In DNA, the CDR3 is TGTGCCAGCAGTTCTCCGGGTAATGAGCAGTTCTTC. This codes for CASSSPGNEQFF.

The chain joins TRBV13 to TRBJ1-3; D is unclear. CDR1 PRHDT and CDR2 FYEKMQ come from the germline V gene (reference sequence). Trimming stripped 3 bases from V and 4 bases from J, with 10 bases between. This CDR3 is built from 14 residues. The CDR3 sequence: CASSFEGLGNTIYF. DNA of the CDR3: TGTGCCAGCAGCTTCGAGGGTCTGGGAAACACCATATATTTT.

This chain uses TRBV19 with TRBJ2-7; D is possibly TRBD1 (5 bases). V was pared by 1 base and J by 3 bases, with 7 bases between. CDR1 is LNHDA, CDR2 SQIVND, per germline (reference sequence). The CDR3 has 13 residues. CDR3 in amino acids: CASSIGQGYEQYF. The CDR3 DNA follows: TGTGCCAGTAGTATAGGGCAGGGCTACGAGCAGTACTTC.

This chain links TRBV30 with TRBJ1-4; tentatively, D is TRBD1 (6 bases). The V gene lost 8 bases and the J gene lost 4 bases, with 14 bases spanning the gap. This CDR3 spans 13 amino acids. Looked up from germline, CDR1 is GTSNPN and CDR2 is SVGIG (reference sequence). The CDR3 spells CALDAGVNEKLFF. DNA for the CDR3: TGTGCCCTGGACGCAGGGGTTAATGAAAAACTGTTTTTT.

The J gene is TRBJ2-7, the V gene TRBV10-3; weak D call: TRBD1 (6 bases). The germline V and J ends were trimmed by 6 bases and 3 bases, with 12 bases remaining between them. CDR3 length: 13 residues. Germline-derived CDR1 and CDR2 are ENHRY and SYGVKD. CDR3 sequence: CAISRDTNYEQYF. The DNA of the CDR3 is TGTGCCATCAGCAGGGACACCAACTACGAGCAGTACTTC.

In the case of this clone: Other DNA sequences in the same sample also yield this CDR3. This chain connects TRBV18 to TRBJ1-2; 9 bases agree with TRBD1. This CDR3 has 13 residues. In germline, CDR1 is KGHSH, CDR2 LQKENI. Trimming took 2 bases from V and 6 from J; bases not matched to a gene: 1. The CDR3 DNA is TGTGCCAGCTCACCAAGGACAGGGGATGGCTACACCTTC. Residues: CASSPRTGDGYTF.

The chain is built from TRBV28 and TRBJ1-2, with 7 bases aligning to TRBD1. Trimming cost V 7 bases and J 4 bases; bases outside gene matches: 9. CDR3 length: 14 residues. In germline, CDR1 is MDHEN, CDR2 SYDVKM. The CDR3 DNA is TGTGCCAGCACATCTGTAGGGGGCGCCTATGGCTACACCTTC. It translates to CASTSVGGAYGYTF.

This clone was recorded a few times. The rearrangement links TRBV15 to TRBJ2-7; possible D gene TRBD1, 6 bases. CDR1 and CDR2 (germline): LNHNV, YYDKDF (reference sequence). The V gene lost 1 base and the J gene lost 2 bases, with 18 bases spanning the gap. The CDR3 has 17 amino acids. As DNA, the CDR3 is TGTGCCACCAGCAGAGGTATAGTTGCAGGGGAAGCCTACGAGCAGTACTTC. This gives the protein CATSRGIVAGEAYEQYF. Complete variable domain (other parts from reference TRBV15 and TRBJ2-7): DAMVIQNPRYQVTQFGKPVTLSCSQTLNHNVMYWYQQKSSQAPKLLFHYYDKDFNNEADTPDNFQSRRPNTSFCFLDIRSPGLGDTAMYLCATSRGIVAGEAYEQYFGPGTRLTVT.